The T cell receptor beta chain described here comes from a study of blood T cell repertoires in COVID-19. About the study: Acute and convalescent COVID-19 specimens originated in the United States, Italy and Spain. T cells, B-cell-depleted T cells, or PBMCs provided the cDNA or gDNA that served as material.

In the source study's methods: From reference gene primer amplification, estimates of nucleated cell counts were derived. Sequencing used immunoSEQ multiplex PCR; TCRdb keeps in-frame clones, though not all of them. V, J and clone size reflect that table, while D and trimming were determined from the DNA. The profile shows about 25,000 clones, around 75% of them singletons. The CDR3 runs to 18 residues. Sequencing was carried out using peripheral blood. This sequence was found in an elderly woman with acute or convalescent COVID-19. The chain employs TRBV21-1 and TRBJ1-5. TRBV21-1 constitutes a pseudogene. CDR3 DNA sequence: TGTGCCAGCAGTACAACCCCGCTCGTTTGCGGGGGCAATCAGCCCCAGCATTTT. Translated: CASSTTPLVCGGNQPQHF.